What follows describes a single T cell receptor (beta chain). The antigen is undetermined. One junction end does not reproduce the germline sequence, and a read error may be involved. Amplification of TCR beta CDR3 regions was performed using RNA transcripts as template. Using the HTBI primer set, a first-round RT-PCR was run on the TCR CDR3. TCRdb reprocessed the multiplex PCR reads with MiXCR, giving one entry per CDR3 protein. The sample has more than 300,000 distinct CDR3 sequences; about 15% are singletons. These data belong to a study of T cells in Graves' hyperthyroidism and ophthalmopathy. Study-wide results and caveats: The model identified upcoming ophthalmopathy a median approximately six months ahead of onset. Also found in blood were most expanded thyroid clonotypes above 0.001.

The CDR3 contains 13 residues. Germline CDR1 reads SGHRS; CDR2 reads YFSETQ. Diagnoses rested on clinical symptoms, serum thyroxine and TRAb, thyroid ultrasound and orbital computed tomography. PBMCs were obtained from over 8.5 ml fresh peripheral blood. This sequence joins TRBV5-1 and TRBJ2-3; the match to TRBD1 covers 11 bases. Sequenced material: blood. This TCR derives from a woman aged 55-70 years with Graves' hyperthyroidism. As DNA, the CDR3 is TGTGCCAGCAGCTGGGGACAGGGGGGGACGCAGTATTTT. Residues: CASSWGQGGTQYF. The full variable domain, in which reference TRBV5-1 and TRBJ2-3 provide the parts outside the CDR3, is KAGVTQTPRYLIKTRGQQVTLSCSPISGHRSVSWYQQTPGQGLQFLFEYFSETQRNKGNFPGRFSGRQFSNSRSEMNVSTLELGDSALYLCASSWGQGGTQYFGPGTRLTVL.